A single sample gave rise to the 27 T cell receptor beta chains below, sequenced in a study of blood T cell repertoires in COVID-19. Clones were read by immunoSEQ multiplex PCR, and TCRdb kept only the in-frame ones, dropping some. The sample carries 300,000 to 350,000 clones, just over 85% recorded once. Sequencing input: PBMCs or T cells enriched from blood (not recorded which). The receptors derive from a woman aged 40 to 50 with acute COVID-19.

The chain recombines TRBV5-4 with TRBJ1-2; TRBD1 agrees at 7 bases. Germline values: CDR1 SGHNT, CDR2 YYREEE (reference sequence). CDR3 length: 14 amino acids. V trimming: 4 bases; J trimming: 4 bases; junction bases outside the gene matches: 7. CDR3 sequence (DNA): TGTGCCAGCAGCCCGAGGGACAGTTTCTATGGCTACACCTTC. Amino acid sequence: CASSPRDSFYGYTF.

The CDR3 nucleotides are TGTGCCAGCAGTTTATCAGGCCTAGTTCCTTCACCCCTCCACTTT. Translation gives CASSLSGLVPSPLHF. The gene calls are TRBV27 and TRBJ1-6; D call uncertain. Trimming took off 0 bases at V and 9 bases at J, with 12 bases between the two ends. The V gene's germline CDR1 is MNHEY and CDR2 SMNVEV (reference sequence). This CDR3 is built from 15 residues.

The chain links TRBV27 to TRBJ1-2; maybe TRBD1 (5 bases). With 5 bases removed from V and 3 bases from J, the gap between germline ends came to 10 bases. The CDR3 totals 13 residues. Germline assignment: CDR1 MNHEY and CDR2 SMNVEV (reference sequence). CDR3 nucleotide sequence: TGTGCCAGCAGTCTAAAGGGGTACTATGGCTACACCTTC. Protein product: CASSLKGYYGYTF.

The CDR3 protein is CASSLAGTGGNTGELFF. As DNA, the CDR3 is TGTGCCAGCAGCTTAGCCGGGACAGGGGGGAACACCGGGGAGCTGTTTTTT. The V gene is TRBV7-6, the J gene TRBJ2-2; 11 nucleotides match TRBD1. V dropped 0 bases and J dropped 1; count of bases not matched to a gene: 1. Germline CDR1 SGHVS, CDR2 FNYEAQ. The CDR3 consists of 17 residues.

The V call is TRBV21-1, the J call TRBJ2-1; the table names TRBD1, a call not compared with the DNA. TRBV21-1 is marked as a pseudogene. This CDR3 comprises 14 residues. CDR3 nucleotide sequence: TGTGCCAGCAGCCCACAGACAGGGGACAATGAGCAGTTCTTC. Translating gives CASSPQTGDNEQFF.

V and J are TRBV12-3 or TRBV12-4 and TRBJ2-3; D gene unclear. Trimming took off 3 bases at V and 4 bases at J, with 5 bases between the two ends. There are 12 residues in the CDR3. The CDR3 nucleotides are TGTGCCAGCAGTTTTCATCCAGATACGCAGTATTTT. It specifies CASSFHPDTQYF.

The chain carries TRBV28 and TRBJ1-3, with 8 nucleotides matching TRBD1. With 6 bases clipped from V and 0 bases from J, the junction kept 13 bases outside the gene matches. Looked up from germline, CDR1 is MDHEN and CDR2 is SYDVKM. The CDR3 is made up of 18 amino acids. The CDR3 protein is CASRLGRTGTSSGNTIYF. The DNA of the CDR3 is TGTGCCAGCAGACTAGGAAGGACAGGGACGAGCTCTGGAAACACCATATATTTT.

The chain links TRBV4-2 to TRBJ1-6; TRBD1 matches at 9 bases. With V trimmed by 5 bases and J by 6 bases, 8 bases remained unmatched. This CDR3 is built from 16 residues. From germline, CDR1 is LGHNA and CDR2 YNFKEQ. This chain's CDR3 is CASSDLRTGVNSPLHF. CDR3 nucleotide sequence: TGTGCCAGCAGCGATCTGCGGACAGGGGTTAATTCACCCCTCCACTTT.

The CDR3 spells CASSLAPGRRGRGTEAFF. The CDR3 nucleotides are TGTGCCAGCAGCTTAGCCCCGGGGCGGAGGGGTCGGGGCACTGAAGCTTTCTTT. This chain uses TRBV7-9 with TRBJ1-1; D is possibly TRBD1 (5 bases). V was cut by 0 bases and J by 4 bases, with 21 bases left in between. The CDR3 runs 18 residues. Per germline, CDR1 SEHNR and CDR2 FQNEAQ (reference sequence).

The CDR3 DNA reads TGTGCCAGCAGTTTTTCCAGGGATGTGGCTTTCTTT. It encodes CASSFSRDVAFF. V is TRBV12-3 or TRBV12-4 and J is TRBJ1-1, with TRBD1 as a possible D gene (5 bases). The CDR3 covers 12 residues. With 3 bases removed from V and 11 bases from J, the gap between germline ends came to 13 bases.

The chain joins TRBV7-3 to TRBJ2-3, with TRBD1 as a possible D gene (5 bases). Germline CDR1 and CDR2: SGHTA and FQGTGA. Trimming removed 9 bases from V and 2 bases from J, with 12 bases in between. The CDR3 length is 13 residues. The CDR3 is CASSPTVTDTQYF. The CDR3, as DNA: TGTGCCAGTAGCCCGACAGTCACAGATACGCAGTATTTT.

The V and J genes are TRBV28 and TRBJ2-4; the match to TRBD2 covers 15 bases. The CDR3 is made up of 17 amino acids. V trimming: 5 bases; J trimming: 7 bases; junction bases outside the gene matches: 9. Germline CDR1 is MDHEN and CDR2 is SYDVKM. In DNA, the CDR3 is TGTGCCAGCAGTCCCGGAGGACTAGCGGGAGGGAAGAACATTCAGTACTTC. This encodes CASSPGGLAGGKNIQYF. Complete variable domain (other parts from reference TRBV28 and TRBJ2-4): DVKVTQSSRYLVKRTGEKVFLECVQDMDHENMFWYRQDPGLGLRLIYFSYDVKMKEKGDIPEGYSVSREKKERFSLILESASTNQTSMYLCASSPGGLAGGKNIQYFGAGTRLSVL.

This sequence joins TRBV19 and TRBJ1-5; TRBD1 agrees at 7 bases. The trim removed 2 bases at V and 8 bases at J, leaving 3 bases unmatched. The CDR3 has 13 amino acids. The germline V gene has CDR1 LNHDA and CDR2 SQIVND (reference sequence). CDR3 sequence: CASSIRGPEPQHF. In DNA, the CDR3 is TGTGCCAGTAGTATAAGGGGGCCGGAGCCCCAGCATTTT.

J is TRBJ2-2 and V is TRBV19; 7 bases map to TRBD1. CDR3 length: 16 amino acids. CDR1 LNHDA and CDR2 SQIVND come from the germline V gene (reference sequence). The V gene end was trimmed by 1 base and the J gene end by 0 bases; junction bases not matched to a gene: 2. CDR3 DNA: TGTGCCAGTAGTATAGTCACAGGGGCGAACACCGGGGAGCTGTTTTTT. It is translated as CASSIVTGANTGELFF. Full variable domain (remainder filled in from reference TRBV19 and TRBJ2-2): DGGITQSPKYLFRKEGQNVTLSCEQNLNHDAMYWYRQDPGQGLRLIYYSQIVNDFQKGDIAEGYSVSREKKESFPLTVTSAQKNPTAFYLCASSIVTGANTGELFFGEGSRLTVL.

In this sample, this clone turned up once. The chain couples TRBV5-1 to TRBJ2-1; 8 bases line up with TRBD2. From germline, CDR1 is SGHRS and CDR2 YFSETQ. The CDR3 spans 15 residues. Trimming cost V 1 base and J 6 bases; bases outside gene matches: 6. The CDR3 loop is CASSLLGTRPNEQFF. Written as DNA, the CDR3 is TGCGCCAGCAGCTTGCTAGGGACTAGACCCAATGAGCAGTTCTTC.

In nucleotides, the CDR3 is TGTGCCAGCAGCTCGGACATTGGGCAGGGGCTCACCCTGAACACCGGGGAGCTGTTTTTT. It specifies CASSSDIGQGLTLNTGELFF. This rearrangement joins TRBV5-4 to TRBJ2-2; maybe TRBD1 (6 bases). Germline V lookup: CDR1 SGHNT, CDR2 YYREEE (reference sequence). V was shortened by 3 bases and J by 1 base, with 25 bases between the two germline ends. There are 20 residues in the CDR3.

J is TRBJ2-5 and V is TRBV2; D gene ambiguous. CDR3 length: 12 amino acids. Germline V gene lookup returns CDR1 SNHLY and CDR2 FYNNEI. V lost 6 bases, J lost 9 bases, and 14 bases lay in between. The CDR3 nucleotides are TGTGCCAGCAGCCCGGGTGATGGAGCCCAGTACTTC. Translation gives CASSPGDGAQYF. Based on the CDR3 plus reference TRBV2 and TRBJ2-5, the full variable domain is EPEVTQTPSHQVTQMGQEVILRCVPISNHLYFYWYRQILGQKVEFLVSFYNNEISEKSEIFDDQFSVERPDGSNFTLKIRSTKLEDSAMYFCASSPGDGAQYFGPGTRLLVL.

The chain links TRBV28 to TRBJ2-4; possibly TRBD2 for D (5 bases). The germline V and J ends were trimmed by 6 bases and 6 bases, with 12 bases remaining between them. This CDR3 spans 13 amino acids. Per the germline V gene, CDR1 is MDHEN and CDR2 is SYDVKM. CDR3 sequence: CASSQRVLNIQYF. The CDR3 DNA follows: TGTGCCAGCAGCCAGAGGGTTTTAAACATTCAGTACTTC.

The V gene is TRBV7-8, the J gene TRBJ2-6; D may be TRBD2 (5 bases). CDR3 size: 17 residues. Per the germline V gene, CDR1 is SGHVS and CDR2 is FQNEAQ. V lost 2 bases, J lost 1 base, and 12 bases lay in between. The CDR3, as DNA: TGTGCCAGCAGCTTAAGGGTTCGGGGTTCTGGGGCCAACGTCCTGACTTTC. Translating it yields CASSLRVRGSGANVLTF.

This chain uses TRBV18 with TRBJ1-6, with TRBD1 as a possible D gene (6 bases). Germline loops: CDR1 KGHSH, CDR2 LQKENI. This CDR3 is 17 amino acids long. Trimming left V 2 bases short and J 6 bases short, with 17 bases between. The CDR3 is CASSPGANRDRNSPLHF. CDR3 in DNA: TGTGCCAGCTCACCAGGGGCGAACAGGGATCGTAATTCACCCCTCCACTTT.

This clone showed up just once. CDR3 sequence: CASGTALFPYEQYF. In DNA, the CDR3 is TGTGCCAGCGGGACAGCACTTTTCCCCTACGAGCAGTACTTC. This rearrangement joins TRBV19 to TRBJ2-7; 7 bases fit TRBD1. The germline V gene encodes CDR1 LNHDA and CDR2 SQIVND (reference sequence). This CDR3 has 14 residues. J lost 2 bases, V lost 9 bases, and 10 bases had no gene match.

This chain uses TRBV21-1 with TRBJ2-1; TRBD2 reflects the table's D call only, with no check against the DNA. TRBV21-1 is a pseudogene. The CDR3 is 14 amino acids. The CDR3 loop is CASSKAESYNEQFF. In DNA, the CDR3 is TGTGCCAGCAGCAAAGCTGAGTCCTACAATGAGCAGTTCTTC.

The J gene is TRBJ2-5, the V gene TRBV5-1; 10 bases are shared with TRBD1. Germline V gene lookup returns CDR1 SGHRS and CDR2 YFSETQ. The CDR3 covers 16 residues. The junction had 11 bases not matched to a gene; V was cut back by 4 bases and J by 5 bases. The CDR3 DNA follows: TGCGCCAGCAGCACCCGGACAGGGGGAGTCGTCGAGACCCAGTACTTC. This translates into CASSTRTGGVVETQYF. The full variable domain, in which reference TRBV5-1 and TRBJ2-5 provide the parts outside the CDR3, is KAGVTQTPRYLIKTRGQQVTLSCSPISGHRSVSWYQQTPGQGLQFLFEYFSETQRNKGNFPGRFSGRQFSNSRSEMNVSTLELGDSALYLCASSTRTGGVVETQYFGPGTRLLVL.

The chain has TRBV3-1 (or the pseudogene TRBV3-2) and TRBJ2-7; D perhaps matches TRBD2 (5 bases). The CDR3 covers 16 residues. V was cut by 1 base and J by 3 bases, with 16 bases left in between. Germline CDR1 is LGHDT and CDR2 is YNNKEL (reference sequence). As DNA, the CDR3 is TGTGCCAGCAGCCAAGGTAGCGCCAGTAAGAACTACGAGCAGTACTTC. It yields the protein CASSQGSASKNYEQYF.

CDR3 in amino acids: CASSKPQGRVDGYTF. The CDR3 nucleotides read TGTGCCAGTAGTAAACCACAGGGCCGGGTCGATGGCTACACCTTC. The chain combines TRBV19 with TRBJ1-2; weak D call: TRBD1 (6 bases). CDR3 length: 15 residues. V was trimmed by 4 bases and J by 6 bases, leaving 18 bases between them. Looked up from germline, CDR1 is LNHDA and CDR2 is SQIVND (reference sequence).

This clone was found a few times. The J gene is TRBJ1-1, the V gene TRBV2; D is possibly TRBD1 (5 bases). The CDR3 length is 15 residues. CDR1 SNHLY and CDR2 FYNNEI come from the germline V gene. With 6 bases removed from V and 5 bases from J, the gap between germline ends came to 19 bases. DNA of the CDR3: TGTGCCAGCAGCGCTTCGACAGTCGGAGGGACTGAAGCTTTCTTT. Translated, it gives CASSASTVGGTEAFF.

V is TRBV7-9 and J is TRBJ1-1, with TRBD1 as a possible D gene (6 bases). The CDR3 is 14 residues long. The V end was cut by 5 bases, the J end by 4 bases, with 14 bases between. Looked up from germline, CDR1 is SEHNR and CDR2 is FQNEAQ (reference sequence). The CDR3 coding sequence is TGTGCCAGCAGCCCGCTGGACAGTCTCACTGAAGCTTTCTTT. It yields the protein CASSPLDSLTEAFF.